This T cell receptor beta chain came from a study of OX40 agonist ivuxolimab in advanced cancers. Study information: Three patients, one with hepatocellular carcinoma and two with cutaneous melanoma, responded partially.

TCRdb's copy holds only in-frame clones and misses some; the assay was immunoSEQ multiplex PCR. The sample records 96,000 or so clones, 84% being singletons. It was autoimmune disease history or systemic immunosuppression that excluded patients. V lost 6 bases and J lost 5, with 19 bases in between. Germline CDR1 reads LNHDA; CDR2 reads SQIVND (reference sequence). The CDR3 consists of 15 residues. The V gene is TRBV19, the J gene TRBJ1-1; TRBD1 is a possible D gene (6 bases). The sequence came from an adult with an advanced solid tumor such as melanoma, head and neck, liver or kidney cancer. Sequencing used CD4+ or CD8+ T cells sorted from blood, obtained in a trial of the OX40 agonist ivuxolimab. The CDR3 DNA reads as TGTGCCAGTAGGACGAAACAGGGAGGGGAGACTGAAGCTTTCTTT. Protein: CASRTKQGGETEAFF.